This TCR beta chain stems from a study of cytomegalovirus exposure and HLA in healthy donors. General study results and limits: In a later analysis, DRB1 alleles had the most associated TCRs; HLA-C alleles the fewest.

Turning to this clone: As yet, its antigen is unknown.

Healthy bone marrow donors supplied every sample. The PCR was carried out with 60 Vbeta primers and 13 Jbeta primers. In the authors' workflow: A later analysis counted approximately 80 million unique TCR beta chains, roughly 11 million shared. This table comes from immunoSEQ multiplex PCR, and its TCRdb copy is limited to in-frame clones, with some not included. V and J calls and clone size are copied from that table; D and trimming were computed from the DNA. Here the sample spans almost 200,000 clones, roughly four fifths being singletons. The CDR3 runs 16 residues. V lost 5 bases, J lost 9 bases, and 14 bases stayed unmatched. Germline-derived CDR1 and CDR2 are PRHDT and FYEKMQ (reference sequence).

This TCR was sampled from a man in his thirties or forties in good health and CMV-seronegative. Sequenced: PBMCs. This chain joins TRBV13 and TRBJ2-7, with TRBD2 matching over 12 bases. The CDR3 sequence: CASSLGALAGGLGQYF. The DNA for the CDR3 is TGTGCCAGCAGCCTCGGGGCCCTAGCGGGAGGGCTCGGGCAGTACTTC.